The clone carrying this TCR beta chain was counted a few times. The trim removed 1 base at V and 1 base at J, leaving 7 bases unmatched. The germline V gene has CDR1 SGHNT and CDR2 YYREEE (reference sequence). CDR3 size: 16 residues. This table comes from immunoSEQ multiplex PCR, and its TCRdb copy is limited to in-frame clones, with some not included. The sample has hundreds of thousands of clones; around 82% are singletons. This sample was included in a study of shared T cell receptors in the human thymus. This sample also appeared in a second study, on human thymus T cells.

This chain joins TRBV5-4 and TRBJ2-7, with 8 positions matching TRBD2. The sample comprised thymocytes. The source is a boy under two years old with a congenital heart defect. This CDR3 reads CASSLPGLAGSYEQYF. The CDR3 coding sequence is TGTGCCAGCAGCTTGCCGGGGCTAGCGGGTTCCTACGAGCAGTACTTC.